This T cell receptor beta chain was sequenced in a study of CD8 T cells in ankylosing spondylitis. This CDR3 is 14 amino acids long. V dropped 7 bases and J dropped 0 bases, with 10 bases sitting between them. TCRdb processed the 5' RACE reads anew with MiXCR; each CDR3 protein has one entry. This table holds around 150,000 distinct CDR3 sequences, roughly 6.6% found once. This clonotype was seen many times. The chain couples TRBV12-3 or TRBV12-4 to TRBJ1-3, with unresolved D. Sequencing was performed on blood, either unsorted or a sorted T cell fraction (not recorded which). The source is a female donor with ankylosing spondylitis or in good health (not recorded which). CDR3 region: CASTRASSGNTIYF. CDR3 coding DNA: TGTGCCAGCACCCGGGCGAGCTCTGGAAACACCATATATTTT.